One sample yielded the 26 T cell receptor beta chains listed below, sequenced in a study of blood T cells in healthy people across ages. Combining a sample-barcoded 5' primer with a J-beta primer mix, a second PCR ran for about 7 to 11 cycles. TCRdb reprocessed the 5' RACE reads with MiXCR, giving one entry per CDR3 protein. The repertoire holds hundreds of thousands of distinct CDR3 sequences, with 30% to 45% as singletons. Sequenced: blood. The source of these receptors is a man aged 18 to 29 in good health.

A word on this clonotype: Being one base from a much bigger clone, this may be a read error. The chain has TRBV5-6 and TRBJ2-5; D uncertain. The CDR3 loop spans 13 amino acids. Germline assignment: CDR1 SGHDT and CDR2 YYEEEE. The CDR3 spells CASSSPYQATQYF. In DNA, the CDR3 is TGTGCCAGCAGCTCACCTTACCAAGCGACCCAGTACTTC.

This clonotype was picked up many times. The gene calls are TRBV29-1 and TRBJ2-3, with TRBD1 identical over 10 bases. From germline, CDR1 is SQVTM and CDR2 ANQGSEA. Trimming at V came to 1 base and at J to 2 bases, leaving 18 bases not matched to a gene. The CDR3 extends over 20 amino acids. CDR3 amino acids: CSVEVRTVDRGKGATDTQYF. CDR3 bases: TGCAGCGTTGAAGTAAGGACCGTGGACAGGGGGAAAGGTGCCACAGATACGCAGTATTTT.

This sequence joins TRBV20-1 and TRBJ2-3, with 9 positions matching TRBD2. Germline values: CDR1 DFQATT, CDR2 SNEGSKA (reference sequence). The trim removed 6 bases at V and 3 bases at J, leaving 7 bases unmatched. The CDR3 consists of 14 residues. The chain's CDR3 is CSAPQAGGTDTQYF. The CDR3 DNA is TGCAGTGCCCCCCAAGCGGGGGGTACAGATACGCAGTATTTT.

This chain joins TRBV6-5 and TRBJ1-4; TRBD1 matches at 10 bases. Germline V lookup: CDR1 MNHEY, CDR2 SVGAGI. The CDR3 is made up of 15 amino acids. J lost 4 bases, V lost 7 bases, and 6 bases had no gene match. CDR3 protein: CASTDRTGGNEKLFF. The CDR3 coding sequence is TGTGCCAGCACCGACAGGACAGGGGGTAATGAAAAACTGTTTTTT.

V and J are TRBV29-1 and TRBJ1-2; D ambiguous. The CDR3 has 16 residues. Trimming pared 0 bases from V and 5 bases from J, leaving 19 bases between. Germline assignment: CDR1 SQVTM and CDR2 ANQGSEA. The CDR3 bases are TGCAGCGTTGAAGAGGGCGAGGGAGGAGAGGCGTATGGCTACACCTTC. Its translation is CSVEEGEGGEAYGYTF.

A few counts support this clonotype. The V gene is TRBV15, the J gene TRBJ1-1; 10 positions agree with TRBD1. With 2 bases clipped from V and 4 bases from J, the junction kept 1 base outside the gene matches. This CDR3 has 14 residues. CDR1 LNHNV and CDR2 YYDKDF come from the germline V gene (reference sequence). CDR3 amino acids: CATSRRTGGTEAFF. CDR3 in DNA: TGTGCCACCAGCAGACGGACAGGGGGCACTGAAGCTTTCTTT.

CDR3 loop: CASSPGSADSPLHF. CDR3 bases: TGCGCCAGCAGCCCAGGATCAGCGGATTCACCCCTCCACTTT. V and J are TRBV5-1 and TRBJ1-6; D is unresolved. Germline V CDR1 and CDR2: SGHRS, YFSETQ. The CDR3 has 14 residues. Trimming shortened V by 4 bases and J by 8 bases, and 13 bases separated the two germline ends.

This clonotype was counted a few times. The chain recombines TRBV20-1 with TRBJ1-5; perhaps TRBD1 as D (5 bases). There are 14 residues in the CDR3. Germline lookup yields CDR1 DFQATT and CDR2 SNEGSKA (reference sequence). Trimming shortened V by 3 bases and J by 4 bases, and 13 bases separated the two germline ends. CDR3 nucleotide sequence: TGCAGTGCTAGTAAGGGGTTCGGAAATCAGCCCCAGCATTTT. Translation gives CSASKGFGNQPQHF.

The chain uses TRBV20-1 and TRBJ2-4, with D perhaps TRBD2 (6 bases). The DNA end is a closer match to TRBJ2-7, so the J assignment may be wrong. This CDR3 is built from 15 residues. Per germline, CDR1 DFQATT and CDR2 SNEGSKA (reference sequence). The CDR3 nucleotides read TGCAGTGCTAGCCCTGCCGGGACTGCAGCCTACGAGCAGTACTTC. Amino acid sequence: CSASPAGTAAYEQYF.

V usage is TRBV20-1 and J usage is TRBJ1-2; TRBD1 agrees at 7 bases. J gave up 2 bases and V 6 bases, and 12 bases lay outside the gene matches. This CDR3 region has 15 residues. From germline, CDR1 is DFQATT and CDR2 SNEGSKA (reference sequence). The CDR3 region is CSAKRWDRRNYGYTF. CDR3 nucleotides: TGCAGTGCAAAACGGTGGGACAGAAGGAACTATGGCTACACCTTC.

This clonotype was seen only a few times. The V call is TRBV29-1, the J call TRBJ1-2; 7 bases map to TRBD1. The CDR3 is 14 amino acids. The germline V gene has CDR1 SQVTM and CDR2 ANQGSEA. V lost 5 bases and J lost 4; bases outside the gene matches: 10. CDR3 bases: TGCAGCGTTATCCAGGGGGGGAAGGGCTATGGCTACACCTTC. Residues: CSVIQGGKGYGYTF.

The chain employs TRBV11-2 and TRBJ2-1; 9 bases are shared with TRBD2. In germline, CDR1 is SGHAT, CDR2 FQNNGV. The CDR3 length is 14 residues. Germline trimming cut 5 bases from V and 13 bases from J; bases unmatched to any gene: 12. The CDR3 nucleotides read TGTGCCAGCAGCGTGTCTAGCGGGAAAGAGACCCAGTTCTTC. It is translated as CASSVSSGKETQFF.

The rearrangement joins TRBV14 to TRBJ2-7; no definite D call. This CDR3 has 14 amino acids. Trimming cost V 2 bases and J 2 bases, with 10 bases left between them. Germline V gene data show CDR1 as SGHDN and CDR2 as FVKESK. The CDR3 DNA follows: TGTGCCAGCAGCCAATCCGGCAGGACCTACGAGCAGTACTTC. Translated, it gives CASSQSGRTYEQYF. The complete variable domain, with remaining parts taken from reference TRBV14 and TRBJ2-7, reads EAGVTQFPSHSVIEKGQTVTLRCDPISGHDNLYWYRRVMGKEIKFLLHFVKESKQDESGMPNNRFLAERTGGTYSTLKVQPAELEDSGVYFCASSQSGRTYEQYFGPGTRLTVT.

This clonotype was counted between two and nine times. V gene TRBV12-3 or TRBV12-4 combines with J gene TRBJ2-1; 10 nucleotides match TRBD1. V trimming: 8 bases; J trimming: 1 base; junction bases outside the gene matches: 5. The CDR3 covers 15 residues. CDR3 in amino acids: CASGTGVKSYNEQFF. For the CDR3, the DNA is TGTGCCAGCGGGACAGGGGTTAAGTCCTACAATGAGCAGTTCTTC.

This sequence joins TRBV2 and TRBJ1-4; weak D call: TRBD1 (6 bases). This CDR3 is built from 13 residues. Between the trimmed V and J ends, which lost 8 bases and 8 bases, there was a span of 15 bases. The germline CDR1 and CDR2 sequences are SNHLY and FYNNEI. Here the CDR3 reads CASSASGDEKLFF. CDR3 in DNA: TGTGCCAGCTCGGCGTCAGGGGACGAAAAACTGTTTTTT.

This chain links TRBV5-5 with TRBJ2-1, with D perhaps matching TRBD1 (5 bases). The last part of the DNA fits TRBJ2-7 better; the J call may be wrong. The CDR3 contains 17 residues. Per the germline V gene, CDR1 is SGHKS and CDR2 is YYEKEE (reference sequence). In DNA form, the CDR3 reads TGTGCCAGCAGCTTGGAAGGGGTCAGCAGCTCCTACAATGAGCAGTACTTC. It yields the protein CASSLEGVSSSYNEQYF.

Regarding this clonotype: A much larger clone differs from this one at a single base, so this may be a read error. The chain has TRBV7-3 and TRBJ2-3, with 9 nucleotides matching TRBD2. CDR3 size: 15 residues. Germline V gene data show CDR1 as SGHTA and CDR2 as FQGTGA. For the CDR3, the DNA is TGTGCCGGCAGCTTAGGCGGGGGGGGCACAGATACGCAGTATTTT. Residues: CAGSLGGGGTDTQYF.

Comment on this clonotype: A much larger clonotype is one base distant, so this may be a read error. This rearrangement joins TRBV6-5 to TRBJ2-3; no clear D. The CDR3 sequence is 14 residues long. V lost 5 bases and J 2 bases, leaving 11 bases between the germline ends. Germline CDR1 MNHEY, CDR2 SVGAGI. In DNA form, the CDR3 reads TGTGCCAGCAGTGACGGCGGACCCACAGATACGCAGTATTTT. Encoded protein: CASSDGGPTDTQYF.

V gene TRBV2 combines with J gene TRBJ1-1; 7 bases are a match to TRBD1. This CDR3 has 18 amino acids. CDR1 SNHLY and CDR2 FYNNEI come from the germline V gene. Trimming took 6 bases from V and 6 from J; bases not matched to a gene: 22. The CDR3 DNA reads as TGTGCCAGCAGGCCGACCGGGACAGTGAAGGATCCCGAGCCTGAAGCTTTCTTT. Translating gives CASRPTGTVKDPEPEAFF.

This clonotype was found once. The rearrangement joins TRBV6-5 to TRBJ2-7; weak D call: TRBD2 (5 bases). Trimming left V 5 bases short and J 7 bases short, with 21 bases between. This CDR3 is built from 15 residues. CDR1 is MNHEY, CDR2 SVGAGI, per germline. CDR3 loop: CASSGGNPKLHEQYF. The CDR3 coding sequence is TGTGCCAGCAGTGGAGGAAACCCTAAACTCCATGAGCAGTACTTC.

Regarding this clonotype: An end of the junction does not agree with germline; a read error may underlie this. The rearrangement joins TRBV15 to TRBJ2-1, with 9 bases fitting TRBD1. The J call may not be correct, given that the DNA end is closer to TRBJ2-7. The CDR3 consists of 14 residues. CDR1 is LNHNV and CDR2 is YYDKDF in the germline V gene (reference sequence). CDR3 nucleotides: TGTACCACCAGCTCCGGGACAGGGATTTACGAGCAGTACTTC. Amino acids: CTTSSGTGIYEQYF.

This clonotype was seen a handful of times. The chain uses TRBV7-2 and TRBJ2-4, with D possibly being TRBD2 (6 bases). Germline loops: CDR1 SGHTA, CDR2 FQGNSA. Trimming left V 1 base short and J 8 bases short, with 18 bases between. The CDR3 extends over 16 amino acids. This chain's CDR3 is CASSLGAGSRWDIQYF. DNA for the CDR3: TGTGCCAGCAGCTTAGGAGCGGGCTCCCGATGGGACATTCAGTACTTC. Filled out from reference TRBV7-2 and TRBJ2-4, the complete variable domain reads GAGVSQSPSNKVTEKGKDVELRCDPISGHTALYWYRQSLGQGLEFLIYFQGNSAPDKSGLPSDRFSAERTGGSVSTLTIQRTQQEDSAVYLCASSLGAGSRWDIQYFGAGTRLSVL.

The V and J genes are TRBV4-2 and TRBJ2-7, with 7 bases matching TRBD2. Near its end, the DNA agrees better with TRBJ2-5, so the J call may be wrong. Germline V gene lookup returns CDR1 LGHNA and CDR2 YNFKEQ. The length of the CDR3 is 14 residues. The CDR3 coding sequence is TGTGCCAGCAGCGAGATTGGGGGAGGGGAGACCCAGTACTTC. This codes for CASSEIGGGETQYF.

Comments on this clonotype: This clone may be a read error of a much larger clone one base away. The V and J genes are TRBV13 and TRBJ2-1; D is possibly TRBD1 (6 bases). Germline values: CDR1 PRHDT, CDR2 FYEKMQ (reference sequence). The CDR3 consists of 15 residues. The CDR3 sequence: CANSLRTVTYNEQFF. CDR3 nucleotides: TGTGCCAACAGCTTAAGGACAGTAACCTACAATGAGCAGTTCTTC. The entire variable domain, with the rest obtained from reference TRBV13 and TRBJ2-1, is as follows: AAGVIQSPRHLIKEKRETATLKCYPIPRHDTVYWYQQGPGQDPQFLISFYEKMQSDKGSIPDRFSAQQFSDYHSELNMSSLELGDSALYFCANSLRTVTYNEQFFGPGTRLTVL.

About this clonotype: This could be a read error, since a much larger clone is one nucleotide away. V and J are TRBV2 and TRBJ2-1; perhaps TRBD2 as D (5 bases). This CDR3 has 11 amino acids. The germline gives CDR1 SNHLY, CDR2 FYNNEI. CDR3 nucleotide sequence: TGTGGCAGCATTCATGACTACGTCGGGTTCTTC. Its translation: CGSIHDYVGFF.

The chain uses TRBV20-1 and TRBJ2-5, with 10 bases that match TRBD2. The germline V gene encodes CDR1 DFQATT and CDR2 SNEGSKA (reference sequence). Trimming removed 5 bases from V and 2 bases from J; junction bases left unmatched: 20. The CDR3 runs 19 residues. The CDR3 DNA follows: TGCAGTGCTCGAAGAGCTAGCGGGGGAACAACAATTAGTCAAGAGACCCAGTACTTC. Its protein is CSARRASGGTTISQETQYF.